These 30 T cell receptor beta chains came from one sample sequenced in a study of cytomegalovirus exposure and HLA in healthy donors. 60 Vbeta and 13 Jbeta primers were used in PCR. Sequencing was performed with immunoSEQ multiplex PCR; in TCRdb, only in-frame clones are kept and a portion is missing. The profile shows around 180,000 clones, roughly 83% of them singletons. The sample comprised PBMCs. The receptors were sampled from a boy younger than 18 in good health and CMV-seronegative.

This clone turned up a few times. The chain couples TRBV7-3 to TRBJ2-4; TRBD2 agrees at 13 bases. J gave up 9 bases and V 5 bases, and 10 bases lay outside the gene matches. CDR1 is SGHTA, CDR2 FQGTGA, per germline. The CDR3 covers 16 residues. The CDR3 DNA reads TGTGCCAGCAGCACCGGACTAGCGGGAGAGGGCGGCATTCAGTACTTC. Amino acids: CASSTGLAGEGGIQYF.

This clone occurred a few times. The chain is built from TRBV4-3 and TRBJ1-3; 8 bases fit TRBD1. Trimming at V came to 4 bases and at J to 2 bases, leaving 4 bases not matched to a gene. Germline lookup yields CDR1 LGHNA and CDR2 YSLEER. This CDR3 has 15 amino acids. The chain's CDR3 is CASSPDRVPGNTIYF. CDR3 sequence (DNA): TGCGCCAGCAGCCCGGACAGGGTCCCTGGAAACACCATATATTTT.

This chain uses TRBV6-6 with TRBJ2-7, with TRBD2 matching over 14 bases. Trimming removed 5 bases from V and 8 bases from J; junction bases left unmatched: 11. The CDR3 sequence is 16 residues long. CDR1 is MNHNY, CDR2 SVGAGI, per germline (reference sequence). In nucleotides, the CDR3 is TGTGCCAGCAGTCAAGGGGGGACTAGCGGGAGCTCCAAGCAGTACTTC. Translated, it gives CASSQGGTSGSSKQYF.

This clone occurred once. The V call is TRBV28, the J call TRBJ2-7; no clear D. CDR1 and CDR2 (germline): MDHEN, SYDVKM. This CDR3 contains 13 residues. V was clipped by 2 bases and J by 7 bases, with 12 bases between them. The CDR3 here is CASSLTGSEEQYF. In DNA form, the CDR3 reads TGTGCCAGCAGTTTAACGGGTTCAGAGGAGCAGTACTTC.

The rearrangement joins TRBV4-1 to TRBJ2-7; the match to TRBD2 covers 9 bases. The CDR3 extends over 16 amino acids. J gave up 3 bases and V 0 bases, and 6 bases lay outside the gene matches. Germline CDR1 is MGHRA and CDR2 is YSYEKL. The chain's CDR3 is CASSQDLGLAIYEQYF. DNA of the CDR3: TGCGCCAGCAGCCAAGACTTAGGACTAGCGATCTACGAGCAGTACTTC.

V usage is TRBV27 and J usage is TRBJ2-5; D not certain. From germline, CDR1 is MNHEY and CDR2 SMNVEV (reference sequence). Trimming pared 2 bases from V and 7 bases from J, leaving 14 bases between. The CDR3 sequence is 14 residues long. As DNA, the CDR3 is TGTGCCAGCAGTTTAACCCCTCCCGCAGGGACCCAGTACTTC. This gives the protein CASSLTPPAGTQYF.

The chain joins TRBV19 to TRBJ1-3, with D unresolved. Per germline, CDR1 LNHDA and CDR2 SQIVND (reference sequence). This CDR3 comprises 16 residues. V shed 7 bases and J shed 0 bases, with 16 bases lying between them. The CDR3 region is CASTEEFTYSGNTIYF. The CDR3 DNA follows: TGTGCCAGTACCGAGGAATTTACCTACTCTGGAAACACCATATATTTT.

This chain connects TRBV7-3 to TRBJ2-5; TRBD2 agrees at 7 bases. The germline CDR1 and CDR2 sequences are SGHTA and FQGTGA. V was clipped by 5 bases and J by 0 bases; unmatched bases: 6. This CDR3 has 15 amino acids. The CDR3 coding sequence is TGTGCCAGCAGCCCAATAGCGGGCCACCAAGAGACCCAGTACTTC. This codes for CASSPIAGHQETQYF.

This clone was seen only a few times. The chain joins TRBV29-1 to TRBJ1-4; weak D call: TRBD1 (6 bases). The CDR3 contains 14 residues. Trimming left V 6 bases short and J 5 bases short, with 16 bases between. Germline values: CDR1 SQVTM, CDR2 ANQGSEA. This CDR3 is CSVIRQDQNEKLFF. Written as DNA, the CDR3 is TGCAGCGTAATCCGACAGGACCAAAATGAAAAACTGTTTTTT.

The V and J genes are TRBV7-6 and TRBJ2-5, with TRBD2 matching 9 bases. The ends lost 5 bases at V and 1 base at J; junction bases unmatched: 8. The germline V gene encodes CDR1 SGHVS and CDR2 FNYEAQ. This CDR3 is built from 16 residues. The CDR3 DNA reads as TGTGCCAGCAGCGGGATAGCGGGGGCCCTCCAAGAGACCCAGTACTTC. Protein sequence: CASSGIAGALQETQYF.

Concerning this clone: At one end, the junction sequence differs from germline, possibly due to a read error. The chain uses TRBV7-9 and TRBJ2-7, with 7 bases matching TRBD2. The CDR3 has 16 amino acids. Germline CDR1 SEHNR, CDR2 FQNEAQ (reference sequence). The chain's CDR3 is CSSSQGGGRSSYEQYF. CDR3 DNA: TGTTCCAGCAGCCAGGGCGGCGGGAGAAGTAGCTACGAGCAGTACTTC.

V and J are TRBV6-5 and TRBJ2-7; D is possibly TRBD2 (5 bases). V gave up 6 bases and J gave up 2 bases, with 11 bases separating them. The CDR3 totals 13 residues. The germline V gene has CDR1 MNHEY and CDR2 SVGAGI. This chain's CDR3 is CASRERVTYEQYF. For the CDR3, the DNA is TGTGCCAGCAGAGAGAGGGTCACCTACGAGCAGTACTTC.

The genes are TRBV6-5 and TRBJ2-7; TRBD1 matches at 10 bases. The CDR3 is made up of 15 amino acids. Germline assignment: CDR1 MNHEY and CDR2 SVGAGI. Trimming cost V 6 bases and J 3 bases; bases outside gene matches: 8. The CDR3 nucleotides are TGTGCCAGCAGCCAGACCGGGACAGGGGTCTACGAGCAGTACTTC. This gives the protein CASSQTGTGVYEQYF.

J is TRBJ1-1 and V is TRBV10-2; 7 bases are a match to TRBD1. V lost 3 bases to trimming and J lost 10 bases; unmatched junction nucleotides: 8. The CDR3 consists of 13 residues. CDR1 is WSHSY and CDR2 is SAAADI in the germline V gene. CDR3 residues: CASSDATGYGAFF. The CDR3 nucleotides read TGCGCCAGCAGTGACGCGACAGGGTATGGAGCTTTCTTT.

CDR3 DNA: TGTGCCAGCAGTGAAGATCCCAGGGGACTGAACACTGAAGCTTTCTTT. Translating gives CASSEDPRGLNTEAFF. The chain has TRBV6-1 and TRBJ1-1; D might be TRBD1 (6 bases). CDR3 length: 16 residues. CDR1 is MNHNS and CDR2 is SASEGT in the germline V gene. V lost 1 base and J lost 0, with 12 bases in between.

The V gene is TRBV27, the J gene TRBJ2-7, with TRBD1 identical over 9 bases. Germline assignment: CDR1 MNHEY and CDR2 SMNVEV (reference sequence). The V and J ends lost 5 bases and 5 bases, in that order; junction bases with no gene match: 7. The CDR3 loop spans 14 amino acids. The DNA for the CDR3 is TGTGCCAGCAGTGCAAACAGGGGGCTCGACGAGCAGTACTTC. Protein: CASSANRGLDEQYF.

This rearrangement joins TRBV27 to TRBJ2-2, with D perhaps TRBD2 (5 bases). V lost 1 base and J 3 bases, leaving 18 bases between the germline ends. The CDR3 is made up of 18 amino acids. Looked up from germline, CDR1 is MNHEY and CDR2 is SMNVEV (reference sequence). The CDR3 spells CASSLWRQPKEDTGELFF. DNA of the CDR3: TGTGCCAGCAGTTTATGGAGGCAGCCCAAGGAAGACACCGGGGAGCTGTTTTTT.

The chain is built from TRBV5-8 and TRBJ1-1, with D perhaps TRBD1 (6 bases). CDR3 size: 13 residues. Germline assignment: CDR1 SGHTS and CDR2 YDEGEE. The V gene lost 1 base and the J gene lost 8 bases, with 12 bases spanning the gap. Written as DNA, the CDR3 is TGTGCCAGCAGCTTGTACCCCGGGACAGAAGCTTTCTTT. Translated, it gives CASSLYPGTEAFF. Full variable domain (outside the CDR3, taken from reference TRBV5-8 and TRBJ1-1): EAGVTQSPTHLIKTRGQQATLRCSPISGHTSVYWYQQALGLGLQFLLWYDEGEERNRGNFPPRFSGRQFPNYSSELNVNALELEDSALYLCASSLYPGTEAFFGQGTRLTVV.

The chain couples TRBV19 to TRBJ1-2; D may be TRBD1 (5 bases). Trimming cost V 1 base and J 7 bases, with 16 bases left between them. There are 15 residues in the CDR3. The germline CDR1 and CDR2 sequences are LNHDA and SQIVND (reference sequence). The CDR3 spells CASSIGGGKDRGYTF. The CDR3 DNA reads TGTGCCAGTAGTATAGGCGGGGGAAAGGATCGTGGCTACACCTTC.

The genes are TRBV11-2 and TRBJ2-1; TRBD1 agrees at 7 bases. Germline lookup yields CDR1 SGHAT and CDR2 FQNNGV. The CDR3 is 19 amino acids. Trimming took 5 bases from V and 1 from J; bases not matched to a gene: 17. CDR3 sequence reads: CASSHAGTAPILSYNEQFF. As DNA, the CDR3 is TGTGCCAGCAGCCACGCCGGGACAGCCCCTATTCTATCCTACAATGAGCAGTTCTTC.

The rearrangement uses TRBV6-5 and TRBJ1-2; no clear D gene. The CDR3 spans 13 residues. The germline V and J ends were trimmed by 2 bases and 2 bases, with 6 bases remaining between them. Germline V gene lookup returns CDR1 MNHEY and CDR2 SVGAGI. The CDR3 DNA is TGTGCCAGCAGTTACCTACAGAACTATGGCTACACCTTC. Protein sequence: CASSYLQNYGYTF.

The genes are TRBV11-2 and TRBJ1-2, with a possible D match to TRBD1 (6 bases). Germline CDR1 reads SGHAT; CDR2 reads FQNNGV. V shed 2 bases and J shed 2 bases, with 15 bases lying between them. CDR3 length: 16 amino acids. CDR3 sequence reads: CASSLISGGLNYGYTF. The CDR3 DNA reads as TGTGCCAGCAGCTTAATTTCGGGGGGCCTAAACTATGGCTACACCTTC.

This chain joins TRBV28 and TRBJ2-7, with D maybe TRBD1 (5 bases). With 5 bases removed from V and 6 bases from J, the gap between germline ends came to 17 bases. Germline loops: CDR1 MDHEN, CDR2 SYDVKM. The CDR3 runs to 14 residues. The DNA for the CDR3 is TGTGCCAGCAGTCCCCCATCAGGGCCTGGCGAGCAGTACTTC. This gives the protein CASSPPSGPGEQYF.

The rearrangement joins TRBV7-9 to TRBJ2-3; TRBD2 matches 12 bases. V was pared by 3 bases and J by 1 base, with 8 bases of the junction left unmatched. This CDR3 is 18 amino acids long. Germline V CDR1 and CDR2: SEHNR, FQNEAQ (reference sequence). As DNA, the CDR3 is TGTGCCAGCAGCTTTCGGACTAGCGGGGCGGAACGCACAGATACGCAGTATTTT. It is translated as CASSFRTSGAERTDTQYF.

The V call is TRBV19, the J call TRBJ2-1; 13 bases align to TRBD2. This CDR3 contains 15 residues. Germline V lookup: CDR1 LNHDA, CDR2 SQIVND (reference sequence). After removal of 4 bases from V and 8 bases from J, the junction contained 5 bases not matched to a gene. In nucleotides, the CDR3 is TGTGCCAGTAGTACCGGACTAGCGGGGGTTTATGAGCAGTTCTTC. Amino acid sequence: CASSTGLAGVYEQFF.

V usage is TRBV10-2 and J usage is TRBJ2-7; maybe TRBD2 (5 bases). In germline, CDR1 is WSHSY, CDR2 SAAADI. Trimming stripped 7 bases from V and 1 base from J, with 8 bases between. The CDR3 covers 12 residues. The CDR3 nucleotides read TGCGCCAGCAAAGGACTTTCCTACGAGCAGTACTTC. Translating it yields CASKGLSYEQYF.

The chain recombines TRBV2 with TRBJ2-3, with TRBD1 matching over 10 bases. The germline V gene has CDR1 SNHLY and CDR2 FYNNEI. The junction had 12 bases not matched to a gene; V was cut back by 6 bases and J by 6 bases. The CDR3 loop spans 16 amino acids. The CDR3 region has the DNA TGTGCCAGCAGGTCGAGGAGGGACAGGGGTAGGGATACGCAGTATTTT. Translation gives CASRSRRDRGRDTQYF. Combining the CDR3 with reference TRBV2 and TRBJ2-3 gives the whole variable domain EPEVTQTPSHQVTQMGQEVILRCVPISNHLYFYWYRQILGQKVEFLVSFYNNEISEKSEIFDDQFSVERPDGSNFTLKIRSTKLEDSAMYFCASRSRRDRGRDTQYFGPGTRLTVL.

V is TRBV13 and J is TRBJ2-3; 9 bases map to TRBD1. CDR1 and CDR2 from the germline V gene are PRHDT and FYEKMQ (reference sequence). The CDR3 extends over 16 amino acids. V dropped 5 bases and J dropped 4; count of bases not matched to a gene: 10. CDR3 amino acids: CASSPSWTGESDTQYF. In DNA, the CDR3 is TGTGCCAGCAGCCCCTCGTGGACAGGGGAATCAGATACGCAGTATTTT.

V gene TRBV28 combines with J gene TRBJ1-6, with 7 bases fitting TRBD1. Germline V gene lookup returns CDR1 MDHEN and CDR2 SYDVKM. The CDR3 is made up of 17 amino acids. V dropped 6 bases and J dropped 4; count of bases not matched to a gene: 12. The CDR3 nucleotides are TGTGCCAGCAGCCTGACAGGGATCGGGACTTATAATTCACCCCTCCACTTT. Its translation is CASSLTGIGTYNSPLHF.

This chain connects TRBV7-9 to TRBJ2-1; 9 nucleotides align to TRBD1. Per germline, CDR1 SEHNR and CDR2 FQNEAQ (reference sequence). This CDR3 region has 16 residues. V dropped 5 bases and J dropped 8; count of bases not matched to a gene: 13. The CDR3, as DNA: TGTGCCAGCAGCCGGGGGTATGGACAGGGGTGGGATGAGCAGTTCTTC. Protein product: CASSRGYGQGWDEQFF.